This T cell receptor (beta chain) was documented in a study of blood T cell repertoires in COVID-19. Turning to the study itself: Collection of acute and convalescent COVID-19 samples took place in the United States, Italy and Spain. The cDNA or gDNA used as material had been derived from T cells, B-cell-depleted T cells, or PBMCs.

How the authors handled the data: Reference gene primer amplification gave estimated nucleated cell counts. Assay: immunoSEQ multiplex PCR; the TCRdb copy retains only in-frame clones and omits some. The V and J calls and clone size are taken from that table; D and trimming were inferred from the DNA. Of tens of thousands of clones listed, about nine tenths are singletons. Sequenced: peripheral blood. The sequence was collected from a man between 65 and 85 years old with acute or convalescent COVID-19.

The DNA for the CDR3 is TGTGCCAGCAGCCAGATAGAGACCCAGTACTTC. Its translation is CASSQIETQYF. The chain joins TRBV2 to TRBJ2-5; D remains ambiguous. Germline V lookup: CDR1 SNHLY, CDR2 FYNNEI. This CDR3 is 11 amino acids long. V was trimmed by 6 bases and J by 4 bases, leaving 6 bases between them.